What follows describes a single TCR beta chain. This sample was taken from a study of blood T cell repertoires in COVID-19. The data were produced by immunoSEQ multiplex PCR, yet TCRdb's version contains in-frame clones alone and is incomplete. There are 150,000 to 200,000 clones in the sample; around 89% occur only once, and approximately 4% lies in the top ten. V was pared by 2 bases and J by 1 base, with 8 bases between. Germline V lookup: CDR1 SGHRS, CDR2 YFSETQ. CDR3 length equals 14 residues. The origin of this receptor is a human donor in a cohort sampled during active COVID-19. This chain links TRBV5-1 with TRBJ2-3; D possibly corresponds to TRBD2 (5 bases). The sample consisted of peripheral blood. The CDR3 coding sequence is TGCGCCAGCAGCTTAGCGGAAGGCACAGATACGCAGTATTTT. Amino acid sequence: CASSLAEGTDTQYF.